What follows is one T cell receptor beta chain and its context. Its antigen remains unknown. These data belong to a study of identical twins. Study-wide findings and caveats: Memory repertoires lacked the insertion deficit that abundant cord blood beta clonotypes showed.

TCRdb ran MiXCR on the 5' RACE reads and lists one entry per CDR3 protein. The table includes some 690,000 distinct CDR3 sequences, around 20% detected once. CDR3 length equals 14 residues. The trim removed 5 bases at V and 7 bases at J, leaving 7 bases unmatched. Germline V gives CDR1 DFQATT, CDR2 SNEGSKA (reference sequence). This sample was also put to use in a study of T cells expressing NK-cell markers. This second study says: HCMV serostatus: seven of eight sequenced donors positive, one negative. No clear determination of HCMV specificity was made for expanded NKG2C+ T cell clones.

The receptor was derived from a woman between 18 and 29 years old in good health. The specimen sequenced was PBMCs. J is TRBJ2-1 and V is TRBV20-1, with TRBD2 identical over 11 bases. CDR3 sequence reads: CSAFPGLAANEQFF. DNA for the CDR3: TGCAGTGCTTTCCCGGGACTAGCGGCTAATGAGCAGTTCTTC.